This is a list of T cell receptor beta chains from one sample in a study of blood T cell repertoires in COVID-19. TCRdb keeps only in-frame clones here, not all; method: immunoSEQ multiplex PCR. The sample yields about 310,000 clones, approximately 91% seen once. Material for sequencing was PBMCs or T cells enriched from blood (not recorded which). Receptors originate from a woman aged 40-49 years who had recovered from COVID-19. The CDR3 runs from the conserved cysteine through the conserved F or W. Each record gives: D gene, V gene, J gene, clone size, CDR3 DNA, CDR3 protein. A D gene is named only where the DNA matches it firmly. Clone size is not always given. Where it is, it says once, few, many or a class for expanded clones.

D: NA; V: TRBV6-5; J: TRBJ1-1; size: NA; DNA: TGTGCCAGCAGTTACTCGGGGAGGGACACTGAAGCTTTCTTT; CDR3: CASSYSGRDTEAFF
D: NA; V: TRBV7-3; J: TRBJ1-1; size: NA; DNA: TGTGCCAGCAGCTTAGAGGCCTCCGGGGCTGAAGCTTTCTTT; CDR3: CASSLEASGAEAFF
D: NA; V: TRBV30; J: TRBJ1-1; size: NA; DNA: TGTGCCTGGAAGTCAGGGATTTACACTGAAGCTTTCTTT; CDR3: CAWKSGIYTEAFF
D: TRBD1; V: TRBV28; J: TRBJ2-5; size: NA; DNA: TGTGCCAGCAGTCCCTTAGACAGGGGAGAGACCCAGTACTTC; CDR3: CASSPLDRGETQYF
D: NA; V: TRBV7-2; J: TRBJ2-1; size: NA; DNA: TGTGCCAGCAGCTCAGGGCGGCGGGGTAGTGAGCAGTTCTTC; CDR3: CASSSGRRGSEQFF
D: NA; V: TRBV3-1/TRBV3-2; J: TRBJ1-1; size: NA; DNA: TGTGCCAGCAGCCGGACATCGAACACTGAAGCTTTCTTT; CDR3: CASSRTSNTEAFF
D: NA; V: TRBV6-6; J: TRBJ2-7; size: NA; DNA: TGTGCCAGCAGAGGAGGGGCCTACGAGCAGTACTTC; CDR3: CASRGGAYEQYF
D: NA; V: TRBV2; J: TRBJ1-4; size: NA; DNA: TGTGCCAGCAGTGCACTCCGTAATGAAAAACTGTTTTTT; CDR3: CASSALRNEKLFF
D: TRBD2; V: TRBV15; J: TRBJ2-3; size: few; DNA: TGTGCCACCAGCAGACGGTCGGGGTCTTCCGCTAGCGGGAGAGTGGCAGATACGCAGTATTTT; CDR3: CATSRRSGSSASGRVADTQYF
D: NA; V: TRBV24-1; J: TRBJ2-1; size: NA; DNA: TGTGCCACCAGTCGGACAAATGAGCAGTTCTTC; CDR3: CATSRTNEQFF
D: NA; V: TRBV5-4; J: TRBJ2-3; size: NA; DNA: TGTGCCAGCAGCTTAGATAGCGGTACAGATACGCAGTATTTT; CDR3: CASSLDSGTDTQYF
D: NA; V: TRBV7-6; J: TRBJ1-3; size: NA; DNA: TGTGCCAGCAGCTTAGGATGGAGCTCTGGAAACACCATATATTTT; CDR3: CASSLGWSSGNTIYF
D: TRBD2; V: TRBV6-2/TRBV6-3; J: TRBJ2-5; size: NA; DNA: TGTGCCAGCAGCCCTCTTTTTGCGGGAGGGGGGGGAGAGACCCAGTACTTC; CDR3: CASSPLFAGGGGETQYF
D: NA; V: TRBV18; J: TRBJ1-1; size: NA; DNA: TGTGCCAGCTCACCGGTCCAGGGGGAAGCTTTCTTT; CDR3: CASSPVQGEAFF
D: NA; V: TRBV24-1; J: TRBJ1-5; size: few; DNA: TGTGCCACCAGTGGGACAGACTGGAATCAGCCCCAGCATTTT; CDR3: CATSGTDWNQPQHF
D: TRBD2; V: TRBV15; J: TRBJ2-7; size: NA; DNA: TGTGCCACCAGCAGAGAGGGGGGGGATCCCTACGAGCAGTACTTC; CDR3: CATSREGGDPYEQYF
D: TRBD2; V: TRBV4-3; J: TRBJ2-1; size: NA; DNA: TGCGCCAGCAGCCAAGACCATCCGGGAAGGGAGGGTCCCTACAATGAGCAGTTCTTC; CDR3: CASSQDHPGREGPYNEQFF
D: NA; V: TRBV9; J: TRBJ1-3; size: NA; DNA: TGTGCCAGCAGCGTAGGGCACAGCTCTGGAAACACCATATATTTT; CDR3: CASSVGHSSGNTIYF
D: TRBD1; V: TRBV7-9; J: TRBJ2-5; size: NA; DNA: TGTGCCAGCAGCACAGGGGTGGAGACCCAGTACTTC; CDR3: CASSTGVETQYF
D: NA; V: TRBV5-5; J: TRBJ2-1; size: NA; DNA: TGTGCCAGCAGCTTTCTCGGGGCCGGGGGGCGTTTTGGAAATGAGCAGTTCTTC; CDR3: CASSFLGAGGRFGNEQFF
D: TRBD2; V: TRBV11-3; J: TRBJ2-1; size: many; DNA: TGTGCCAGCCGTAACCTGGGGGTAGCGGGAGGATACAATGAGCAGTTCTTC; CDR3: CASRNLGVAGGYNEQFF
D: NA; V: TRBV18; J: TRBJ1-3; size: NA; DNA: TGTGCCAGCTCACCACCGGGGCCATCTGGAAACACCATATATTTT; CDR3: CASSPPGPSGNTIYF
D: TRBD2; V: TRBV5-4; J: TRBJ2-7; size: NA; DNA: TGTGCCAGCAGCTCCTCTAGCGGGGCGGCCTACGAGCAGTACTTC; CDR3: CASSSSSGAAYEQYF
D: TRBD1; V: TRBV5-8; J: TRBJ1-1; size: NA; DNA: TGTGCCAGCAGCTTAACAGGGGTTCCCGGTGGTTTCTTT; CDR3: CASSLTGVPGGFF
D: NA; V: TRBV7-9; J: TRBJ1-1; size: once; DNA: TGTGCCAGCAGCTTAAACCGAGTGGAGGAAGCTTTCTTT; CDR3: CASSLNRVEEAFF
D: TRBD1; V: TRBV5-6; J: TRBJ1-2; size: NA; DNA: TGTGCCAGCAGCCCGGGACAGGGGGCGGCTTATGGCTACACCTTC; CDR3: CASSPGQGAAYGYTF
D: TRBD2; V: TRBV7-2; J: TRBJ2-3; size: NA; DNA: TGTGCCAGCAGCTCCCGACTAGCGGCTAGCACAGATACGCAGTATTTT; CDR3: CASSSRLAASTDTQYF